This T cell receptor (beta chain) was retrieved from a study of blood T cell repertoires in COVID-19. Study in general: Acute and convalescent COVID-19 specimens originated in the United States, Italy and Spain. PBMCs, B-cell-depleted T cells, or T cells were the source of the cDNA or gDNA that made up the material.

Methods used by the authors: Reference gene primer amplification yielded estimated nucleated cell counts. The method was immunoSEQ multiplex PCR; TCRdb's version includes in-frame clones alone and lacks a portion of them. For V, J and clone size, that table is used; D and trimming come from the DNA. The sample contains about 98,000 clones, roughly 85% of which appear only once. The germline gives CDR1 MNHEY, CDR2 SMNVEV (reference sequence). The CDR3 sequence is 16 residues long. The J segment lost 3 bases and the V segment lost 4 bases, leaving 9 bases of the junction unmatched. The chain combines TRBV27 with TRBJ1-5; 7 bases match TRBD1. The sequenced sample consisted of peripheral blood. This receptor was identified in an older man with acute or convalescent COVID-19. The CDR3 here is CASSSYYRGLNQPQHF. For the CDR3, the DNA is TGTGCCAGCAGTTCCTACTACAGGGGCCTCAATCAGCCCCAGCATTTT.